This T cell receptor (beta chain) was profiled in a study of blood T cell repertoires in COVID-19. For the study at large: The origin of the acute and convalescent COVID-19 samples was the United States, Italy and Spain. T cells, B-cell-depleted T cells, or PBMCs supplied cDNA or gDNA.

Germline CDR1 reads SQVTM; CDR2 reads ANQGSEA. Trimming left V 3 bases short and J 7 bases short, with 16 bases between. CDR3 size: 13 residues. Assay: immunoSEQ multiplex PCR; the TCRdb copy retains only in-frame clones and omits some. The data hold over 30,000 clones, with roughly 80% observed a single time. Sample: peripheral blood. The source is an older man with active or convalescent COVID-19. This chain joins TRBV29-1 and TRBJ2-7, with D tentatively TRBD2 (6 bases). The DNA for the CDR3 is TGCAGCGTTGACCGAGCCACGGCGGGGGAGCAGTACTTC. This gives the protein CSVDRATAGEQYF.